Each of the 22 T cell receptor beta chains below was sequenced from the same sample in a study of blood T cells in healthy people across ages. Next came a second PCR, run for roughly 6 to 11 cycles, which used a sample-barcoded 5' primer along with a J-beta primer mix. TCRdb reanalysed the 5' RACE reads using MiXCR and keeps one entry per CDR3 protein. The repertoire holds fewer than 1,200,000 distinct CDR3 sequences, with almost 25% as singletons. These data are also associated with another study on T cells of mothers and their children.

The sample was blood. The receptor set was obtained from a girl aged 2 to 9 in good health.

The gene calls are TRBV29-1 and TRBJ1-2, with a tentative D call TRBD1 (5 bases). The CDR3 contains 17 residues. V shed 4 bases and J shed 0 bases, with 21 bases lying between them. The germline V gene has CDR1 SQVTM and CDR2 ANQGSEA. CDR3 amino acids: CSVGLAHLQEPNYGYTF. The CDR3 DNA follows: TGCAGCGTTGGCTTGGCACACCTACAGGAGCCTAACTATGGCTACACCTTC.

This clonotype was picked up many times. The chain employs TRBV2 and TRBJ2-7, with 8 positions matching TRBD1. V trimming: 8 bases; J trimming: 4 bases; junction bases outside the gene matches: 7. This CDR3 contains 13 residues. CDR1 is SNHLY, CDR2 FYNNEI, per germline. The CDR3 reads CASGGTGGYEQYF. CDR3 bases: TGTGCCAGCGGGGGGACAGGCGGGTACGAGCAGTACTTC.

This clonotype was seen a few times. J is TRBJ1-1 and V is TRBV12-3 or TRBV12-4, with D hard to call. The CDR3 runs 16 residues. The V and J ends lost 3 bases and 0 bases respectively, with 14 bases between them. The CDR3 nucleotides read TGTGCCAGCAGTTTCCCCCAGCTTTTACTGAACACTGAAGCTTTCTTT. This gives the protein CASSFPQLLLNTEAFF.

The chain couples TRBV19 to TRBJ2-1, with TRBD1 as a possible D gene (5 bases). The CDR3 contains 13 residues. V lost 0 bases and J 9 bases, leaving 9 bases between the germline ends. Germline values: CDR1 LNHDA, CDR2 SQIVND (reference sequence). The CDR3, as DNA: TGTGCCAGTAGTATAGATGCAGGGCTTGAGCAGTTCTTC. It encodes CASSIDAGLEQFF.

This chain joins TRBV10-3 and TRBJ2-5, with a tentative D call TRBD1 (6 bases). CDR1 is ENHRY and CDR2 is SYGVKD in the germline V gene. V was pared by 5 bases and J by 1 base, with 14 bases between. There are 15 residues in the CDR3. CDR3 coding DNA: TGTGCCATCAGTAAAAAAGGACAGCTCCAAGAGACCCAGTACTTC. It encodes CAISKKGQLQETQYF.

This chain links TRBV12-3 or TRBV12-4 with TRBJ1-2; D is ambiguous. V was cut by 3 bases and J by 5 bases, with 19 bases left in between. This CDR3 region has 16 residues. The CDR3 here is CASSFHGRAPDYGYTF. In DNA, the CDR3 is TGTGCCAGCAGTTTCCATGGCAGAGCCCCCGATTATGGCTACACCTTC.

V usage is TRBV20-1 and J usage is TRBJ2-7; perhaps TRBD2 as D (6 bases). V lost 3 bases, J lost 0 bases, and 15 bases lay in between. Germline values: CDR1 DFQATT, CDR2 SNEGSKA (reference sequence). The CDR3 has 15 amino acids. The CDR3 nucleotides read TGCAGTGCTAGGGGTTTAGCGGCCAACTCCTACGAGCAGTACTTC. Translated: CSARGLAANSYEQYF.

This clonotype has only a few counts. The chain uses TRBV7-9 and TRBJ1-5; possible D gene TRBD1, 6 bases. This CDR3 spans 12 amino acids. Germline CDR1 is SEHNR and CDR2 is FQNEAQ (reference sequence). Trimming shortened V by 3 bases and J by 10 bases, and 10 bases separated the two germline ends. The CDR3 loop is CASSLEGGPQHF. CDR3 nucleotide sequence: TGTGCCAGCAGCTTGGAGGGGGGACCCCAGCATTTT.

The rearrangement links TRBV20-1 to TRBJ2-2; the match to TRBD2 covers 10 bases. Trimming took 0 bases from V and 3 from J; bases not matched to a gene: 4. The CDR3 contains 16 residues. The germline CDR1 and CDR2 sequences are DFQATT and SNEGSKA (reference sequence). The CDR3 sequence: CSARELAGMDTGELFF. The CDR3 DNA is TGCAGTGCTAGAGAACTAGCGGGGATGGACACCGGGGAGCTGTTTTTT.

This chain links TRBV7-9 with TRBJ2-7, with TRBD2 matching 7 bases. CDR3 length: 18 amino acids. V lost 4 bases, J lost 0 bases, and 15 bases stayed unmatched. In germline, CDR1 is SEHNR, CDR2 FQNEAQ (reference sequence). In nucleotides, the CDR3 is TGTGCCAGCAGCTACCCTCCTATTCTAGCGGAGACCTCCTACGAGCAGTACTTC. Amino acids: CASSYPPILAETSYEQYF.

A single count supports this clonotype. The chain couples TRBV20-1 to TRBJ2-7; D unclear. CDR3 size: 12 residues. V lost 5 bases, J lost 7 bases, and 15 bases lay in between. Germline V gene sequence: CDR1 DFQATT, CDR2 SNEGSKA (reference sequence). The CDR3, as DNA: TGCAGTGCTGGGCCCCCCCAGGTGGAGCAGTACTTC. It codes for CSAGPPQVEQYF.

The chain has TRBV7-2 and TRBJ1-5, with no clear D. Germline CDR1 is SGHTA and CDR2 is FQGNSA. The CDR3 spans 15 residues. With 5 bases removed from V and 3 bases from J, the gap between germline ends came to 14 bases. The CDR3 protein is CASSPHSQTNQPQHF. The CDR3 nucleotides are TGTGCCAGCAGCCCCCATTCCCAGACCAATCAGCCCCAGCATTTT.

V is TRBV5-4 and J is TRBJ1-2; 7 bases are shared with TRBD1. V trimming: 0 bases; J trimming: 6 bases; junction bases outside the gene matches: 5. This CDR3 has 14 residues. CDR1 is SGHNT, CDR2 YYREEE, per germline (reference sequence). Written as DNA, the CDR3 is TGTGCCAGCAGCTTGGGTGACAGGGCCCATGGCTACACCTTC. Its protein is CASSLGDRAHGYTF.

The chain carries TRBV2 and TRBJ2-1; TRBD2 agrees at 7 bases. The CDR3 covers 14 residues. Germline V gives CDR1 SNHLY, CDR2 FYNNEI. Trimming removed 7 bases from V and 2 bases from J; junction bases left unmatched: 5. CDR3 in DNA: TGTGCCAGCACCCTAGCGGACGCCTACAATGAGCAGTTCTTC. This gives the protein CASTLADAYNEQFF.

This chain joins TRBV9 and TRBJ1-1; 8 positions agree with TRBD1. CDR3 length equals 15 residues. In germline, CDR1 is SGDLS, CDR2 YYNGEE. Trimming cost V 2 bases and J 3 bases; bases outside gene matches: 6. In nucleotides, the CDR3 is TGTGCCAGCAGCGTCCCCCCGACAGGGGACACTGAAGCTTTCTTT. Encoded protein: CASSVPPTGDTEAFF.

This clonotype has a handful of counts. The V call is TRBV20-1, the J call TRBJ2-7; the D is unclear. CDR3 size: 13 residues. Germline CDR1 and CDR2: DFQATT and SNEGSKA (reference sequence). Trimming removed 1 base from V and 2 bases from J, with 9 bases in between. The chain's CDR3 is CSARGQYPYEQYF. CDR3 DNA sequence: TGCAGTGCTAGAGGGCAGTACCCCTACGAGCAGTACTTC.

This CDR3 reads CASSLTTGDTYGYTF. The CDR3 nucleotides are TGTGCCAGCAGTTTAACAACAGGGGACACCTATGGCTACACCTTC. The rearrangement links TRBV27 to TRBJ1-2; 7 bases align to TRBD1. The CDR3 length is 15 residues. The V and J ends lost 2 bases and 4 bases, in that order; junction bases with no gene match: 7. CDR1 and CDR2 from the germline V gene are MNHEY and SMNVEV (reference sequence).

CDR3 in amino acids: CASSHTGITGNTIYF. For the CDR3, the DNA is TGTGCCAGCAGCCACACAGGGATTACTGGAAACACCATATATTTT. The chain links TRBV7-9 to TRBJ1-3; D is possibly TRBD1 (6 bases). CDR3 length equals 15 residues. V gave up 5 bases and J gave up 2 bases, with 13 bases separating them. The germline CDR1 and CDR2 sequences are SEHNR and FQNEAQ (reference sequence).

The chain recombines TRBV4-3 with TRBJ1-1; D gene unclear. The germline CDR1 and CDR2 sequences are LGHNA and YSLEER. Trimming removed 4 bases at V and 2 bases at J, with 14 bases between. The CDR3 runs 15 residues. CDR3 amino acids: CASSLLATGNTEAFF. CDR3 in DNA: TGCGCCAGCAGCCTTCTCGCGACCGGAAACACTGAAGCTTTCTTT.

This clonotype has a handful of counts. The chain recombines TRBV20-1 with TRBJ2-1, with 10 bases identical to TRBD2. This CDR3 spans 13 amino acids. V was pared by 6 bases and J by 9 bases, with 8 bases of the junction left unmatched. Germline lookup yields CDR1 DFQATT and CDR2 SNEGSKA (reference sequence). CDR3 in DNA: TGCAGTGCCACTTTTAGCGGGGGGCCTGAGCAGTTCTTC. It translates to CSATFSGGPEQFF.

This chain links TRBV27 with TRBJ1-1, with D maybe TRBD1 (6 bases). The CDR3 sequence is 16 residues long. V lost 3 bases and J lost 4, with 18 bases in between. Looked up from germline, CDR1 is MNHEY and CDR2 is SMNVEV (reference sequence). The CDR3 loop reads CASSLLAGSRGTEAFF. CDR3 sequence (DNA): TGTGCCAGCAGTTTGTTGGCAGGGTCCAGGGGCACTGAAGCTTTCTTT.

This clonotype was observed a handful of times. This chain uses TRBV29-1 with TRBJ2-3; no reliable D call. The CDR3 is 16 residues long. V gave up 0 bases and J gave up 1 base, with 14 bases separating them. From germline, CDR1 is SQVTM and CDR2 ANQGSEA. In DNA form, the CDR3 reads TGCAGCGTTGAAGAAGTGAAGGGCGGCGGCACAGATACGCAGTATTTT. This gives the protein CSVEEVKGGGTDTQYF.